This T cell receptor beta chain came from a study of blood T cell repertoires in COVID-19. Only in-frame clones appear in the TCRdb table, and some are missing; sequencing was by immunoSEQ multiplex PCR. The table has under 60,000 clones, about 80% seen once; the top ten hold roughly 3.5%. This TCR derives from a man aged 55 to 70 with acute or convalescent COVID-19. Sequencing input: peripheral blood.

The CDR3 spells CSVAPGNYGYTF. The DNA of the CDR3 is TGCAGCGTTGCTCCAGGGAACTATGGCTACACCTTC. V is TRBV29-1 and J is TRBJ1-2; D possibly corresponds to TRBD1 (5 bases). Germline values: CDR1 SQVTM, CDR2 ANQGSEA. Trimming removed 4 bases at V and 2 bases at J, with 8 bases between. This CDR3 has 12 residues. The full variable domain, rest sourced from reference TRBV29-1 and TRBJ1-2, is SAVISQKPSRDICQRGTSLTIQCQVDSQVTMMFWYRQQPGQSLTLIATANQGSEATYESGFVIDKFPISRPNLTFSTLTVSNMSPEDSSIYLCSVAPGNYGYTFGSGTRLTVV.